The clone carrying this T cell receptor (beta chain) was observed a single time. RNA amounts of about 0.5 to 1 ug underwent reverse transcription with random hexamers. TCRdb called the immunoSEQ multiplex PCR reads again in MiXCR, with one record for every CDR3 protein. The data hold tens of thousands of distinct CDR3 sequences, with 93% observed a single time. The record originates from a study of CD8 T cells in Susac syndrome. CDR1 is SGHTA and CDR2 is FQGTGA in the germline V gene. The CDR3 totals 15 residues. Trimming took off 2 bases at V and 2 bases at J, with 10 bases between the two ends. The sample consisted of CD4+ T cells from PBMCs. This TCR derives from a human donor with Susac syndrome. The gene calls are TRBV7-3 and TRBJ2-1; D may be TRBD1 (6 bases). The CDR3 coding sequence is TGTGCCAGCAGCTTACTAGGACAGACCTACAATGAGCAGTTCTTC. This sequence encodes CASSLLGQTYNEQFF.